These T cell receptor beta chains were read from a single sample in a study of T-cell reconstitution after alpha-beta-depleted transplantation in children. TCRdb ran MiXCR on the PCR reads and lists one entry per CDR3 protein. The table lists roughly 590,000 distinct CDR3 sequences, over 15% of them singletons. This specimen consisted of PBMCs from the stem cell graft donor, obtained from the stem cell graft. The source of these receptors is a human donor who donated a stem cell graft to a child with acute myeloid leukemia. The CDR3 runs from the conserved cysteine through the conserved F or W. The D gene is left open where the match is weak. Where a row states a size, it is once, few, many or the class of an expanded clone; other rows omit it.

D: -; length: 13; V: TRBV10-3; size: many; J: TRBJ1-1; DNA: TGTGCCATCAGTGAGGCGTTGAACACTGAAGCTTTCTTT; CDR3: CAISEALNTEAFF
D: TRBD1; length: 14; V: TRBV9; size: many; J: TRBJ2-5; DNA: TGTGCCAGCAGCGTAGGACAGGGCGGCGAGACCCAGTACTTC; CDR3: CASSVGQGGETQYF
D: -; length: 13; V: TRBV18; size: -; J: TRBJ1-5; DNA: TGTGCCAGCTCAGAACAGGGAAATCAGCCCCAGCATTTT; CDR3: CASSEQGNQPQHF
D: -; length: 14; V: TRBV4-2; size: -; J: TRBJ1-3; DNA: TGTGCCAGCAGCCAAGTAGCCTCTGGAAACACCATATATTTT; CDR3: CASSQVASGNTIYF
D: -; length: 15; V: TRBV6-5; size: -; J: TRBJ2-7; DNA: TGTGCCAGCAGTTACATCGACAACTCCTTGTACGAGCAGTACTTC; CDR3: CASSYIDNSLYEQYF
D: -; length: 14; V: TRBV4-2; size: -; J: TRBJ1-2; DNA: TGTGCCAGCAGCCAAGTTCAGTCTAACTATGGCTACACCTTC; CDR3: CASSQVQSNYGYTF
D: -; length: 13; V: TRBV20-1; size: -; J: TRBJ2-1; DNA: TGCAGTGCTTCCCAGGAGAGGGAGAATGAGCAGTTCTTC; CDR3: CSASQERENEQFF
D: TRBD1; length: 15; V: TRBV7-2; size: -; J: TRBJ1-4; DNA: TGTGCCAGCAGCTCCCGGGACAGGGTGGAGGAAAAACTGTTTTTT; CDR3: CASSSRDRVEEKLFF
D: TRBD2; length: 16; V: TRBV7-2; size: few; J: TRBJ2-1; DNA: TGTGCCAGCAGTTATTGGGGACTAGCGGGGCCCAATGAGCAGTTCTTC; CDR3: CASSYWGLAGPNEQFF
D: -; length: 14; V: TRBV5-1; size: -; J: TRBJ2-5; DNA: TGCGCCAGCAGCTCACTTGGGTCCAAAGAGACCCAGTACTTC; CDR3: CASSSLGSKETQYF
D: -; length: 13; V: TRBV29-1; size: many; J: TRBJ1-1; DNA: TGCAGCGTTGAGGTGATGGGGGGCGCTGAAGCTTTCTTT; CDR3: CSVEVMGGAEAFF
D: TRBD1; length: 16; V: TRBV18; size: -; J: TRBJ1-2; DNA: TGTGCCAGCTCACCGCCTATCCGGGACAGCAACTATGGCTACACCTTC; CDR3: CASSPPIRDSNYGYTF
D: TRBD1; length: 15; V: TRBV7-9; size: -; J: TRBJ2-4; DNA: TGTGCCAGCAGCCCTCGGGACAGGGCGGAAAACATTCAGTACTTC; CDR3: CASSPRDRAENIQYF
D: TRBD2; length: 15; V: TRBV20-1; size: -; J: TRBJ2-1; DNA: TGCAGTGCTATTCAGCGGGGGGGATCATACAATGAGCAGTTCTTC; CDR3: CSAIQRGGSYNEQFF
D: TRBD1; length: 16; V: TRBV3-1; size: -; J: TRBJ1-6; DNA: TGTGCCAGCAGCCACTGGGACAGGGGAGGTGGATCACCCCTCCACTTT; CDR3: CASSHWDRGGGSPLHF
D: -; length: 16; V: TRBV18; size: once; J: TRBJ2-7; DNA: TGTGCCAGCTCACCAAAAGCCCAGGGGGGGTCAGACGAGCAGTACTTC; CDR3: CASSPKAQGGSDEQYF
D: -; length: 15; V: TRBV6-5; size: many; J: TRBJ2-5; DNA: TGTGCCAGCAGTTACTCGTCGGGGGACCAAGAGACCCAGTACTTC; CDR3: CASSYSSGDQETQYF
D: -; length: 15; V: TRBV7-2; size: few; J: TRBJ2-2; DNA: TGTGCCAGCAGCCTTGGGACCGCGAAAACCGGGGAGCTGTTTTTT; CDR3: CASSLGTAKTGELFF
D: TRBD2; length: 15; V: TRBV7-2; size: -; J: TRBJ2-5; DNA: TGTGCCAGCAGCTCCAGCGGGGGGGCGTATGAGACCCAGTACTTC; CDR3: CASSSSGGAYETQYF
D: TRBD1; length: 13; V: TRBV7-9; size: -; J: TRBJ1-1; DNA: TGTGCCAGCAGCTTCTCGGAAGGGGGCGCTTCACTTTTT; CDR3: CASSFSEGGASLF